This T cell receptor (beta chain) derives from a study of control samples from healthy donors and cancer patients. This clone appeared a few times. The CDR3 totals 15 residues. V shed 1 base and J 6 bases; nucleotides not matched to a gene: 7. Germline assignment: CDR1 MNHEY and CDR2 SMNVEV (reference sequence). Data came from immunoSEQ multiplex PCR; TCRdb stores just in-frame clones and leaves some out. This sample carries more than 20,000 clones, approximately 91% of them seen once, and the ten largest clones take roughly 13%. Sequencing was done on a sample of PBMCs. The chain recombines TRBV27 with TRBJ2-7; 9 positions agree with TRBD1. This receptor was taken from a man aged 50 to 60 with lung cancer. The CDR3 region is CASSLYPGQGSEQYF. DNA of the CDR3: TGTGCCAGCAGTTTATACCCGGGACAGGGATCCGAGCAGTACTTC.